Each of the 19 T cell receptor beta chains below was sequenced from the same sample in a study of T cell responses to AZD1222 COVID-19 vaccine. Produced via immunoSEQ multiplex PCR; TCRdb's table is partial and in-frame only. The top ten clones hold about 7.7% of a sample with about 90,000 clones, just over 85% of them seen once. The sequenced sample was peripheral blood, obtained on day 0 of AZD1222 vaccination. These receptors were taken from an adult in good health.

The genes are TRBV24-1 and TRBJ1-2, with D hard to call. V lost 5 bases and J lost 6, with 12 bases in between. CDR1 and CDR2 (germline): KGHDR, SFDVKD. The CDR3 is 13 residues long. CDR3 protein: CATSAEGINGYTF. As DNA, the CDR3 is TGTGCCACCAGTGCAGAGGGTATTAATGGCTACACCTTC.

This chain joins TRBV12-3 or TRBV12-4 and TRBJ1-2, with 12 bases lining up with TRBD1. V was clipped by 5 bases and J by 10 bases; unmatched bases: 5. The CDR3 is 13 amino acids. As DNA, the CDR3 is TGTGCCAGCAGTCCGGGGACAGGGGGCGACTACACCTTC. Protein: CASSPGTGGDYTF.

This clone has more than one count but fewer than ten. The chain is built from TRBV2 and TRBJ2-2; 7 bases match TRBD2. CDR1 and CDR2 (germline): SNHLY, FYNNEI. The CDR3 loop spans 15 amino acids. The ends lost 5 bases at V and 0 bases at J; junction bases unmatched: 3. In DNA, the CDR3 is TGTGCCAGCAGTAGACTAGCAACGAACACCGGGGAGCTGTTTTTT. Translated: CASSRLATNTGELFF.

The V and J genes are TRBV19 and TRBJ2-2; D not resolved. V lost 3 bases, J lost 0 bases, and 8 bases lay in between. The CDR3 has 15 amino acids. Germline V gene data show CDR1 as LNHDA and CDR2 as SQIVND (reference sequence). The CDR3 DNA sequence: TGTGCCAGTAGTATCATGGCGGCGAACACCGGGGAGCTGTTTTTT. This sequence encodes CASSIMAANTGELFF.

The CDR3 is CASSLVYTDRGTGGETQYF. CDR3 nucleotide sequence: TGCGCCAGCAGCTTGGTCTATACCGACCGCGGGACAGGGGGAGAGACCCAGTACTTC. The chain uses TRBV5-1 and TRBJ2-5, with 11 bases matching TRBD1. Losses at the gene ends were 0 bases for V and 4 bases for J; bases not matched to a gene: 14. Germline values: CDR1 SGHRS, CDR2 YFSETQ. The CDR3 consists of 19 residues.

V and J are TRBV7-9 and TRBJ2-7; no definite D call. CDR1 SEHNR and CDR2 FQNEAQ come from the germline V gene (reference sequence). The CDR3 loop spans 12 amino acids. The V end was cut by 5 bases, the J end by 3 bases, with 8 bases between. The CDR3 is CASSGTGYEQYF. CDR3 bases: TGTGCCAGCAGCGGAACTGGCTACGAGCAGTACTTC.

The J gene is TRBJ2-4, the V gene TRBV7-2; maybe TRBD2 (6 bases). V dropped 5 bases and J dropped 8 bases, with 19 bases sitting between them. Germline assignment: CDR1 SGHTA and CDR2 FQGNSA. This CDR3 spans 15 amino acids. DNA for the CDR3: TGTGCCAGCAGCATCGAGGGCCGGGGGTTGGACATTCAGTACTTC. This encodes CASSIEGRGLDIQYF.

The J gene is TRBJ2-7, the V gene TRBV5-5, with 12 bases lining up with TRBD1. After removal of 2 bases from V and 5 bases from J, the junction contained 5 bases not matched to a gene. This CDR3 has 15 residues. Per germline, CDR1 SGHKS and CDR2 YYEKEE (reference sequence). The CDR3 DNA follows: TGTGCCAGCAGCTTCGGGGGGACAGGGGGCGACGAGCAGTACTTC. Translation gives CASSFGGTGGDEQYF.

The chain has TRBV28 and TRBJ1-1, with a weak D call TRBD1 (6 bases). The CDR3 contains 14 residues. CDR1 is MDHEN and CDR2 is SYDVKM in the germline V gene. V dropped 4 bases and J dropped 8 bases, with 17 bases sitting between them. The CDR3 DNA sequence: TGTGCCAGCAGTTCCCCCGGGGGCGGCAGGGAAGCTTTCTTT. Encoded protein: CASSSPGGGREAFF.

The rearrangement joins TRBV5-1 to TRBJ2-3; 7 nucleotides line up with TRBD2. Trimming took 4 bases from V and 5 from J; bases not matched to a gene: 7. Germline loops: CDR1 SGHRS, CDR2 YFSETQ. The length of the CDR3 is 14 residues. As DNA, the CDR3 is TGCGCCAGCAGCGTAAGGACTAGTGGAGATACGCAGTATTTT. Translation gives CASSVRTSGDTQYF.

This clone has only a few counts. Other DNA sequences in the sample encode the same CDR3. The chain links TRBV21-1 to TRBJ1-1. TRBV21-1 is recorded as a pseudogene. The CDR3 is 16 amino acids. DNA for the CDR3: TGTGCCAGCAGCAAAGCGTACGGAGGATTGAACACTGAAGCTTTCTTT. Translating it yields CASSKAYGGLNTEAFF.

This chain uses TRBV7-8 with TRBJ2-7, with 8 nucleotides matching TRBD1. J was trimmed by 3 bases and V by 5 bases; bases with no gene match: 9. In germline, CDR1 is SGHVS, CDR2 FQNEAQ. This CDR3 has 15 amino acids. CDR3 DNA: TGTGCCAGCAGCCCCCAGGGGGCTGAGAGCTACGAGCAGTACTTC. Translating gives CASSPQGAESYEQYF.

V is TRBV19 and J is TRBJ1-1; 7 nucleotides line up with TRBD1. CDR3 length equals 17 residues. The V and J ends lost 3 bases and 0 bases, in that order; junction bases with no gene match: 10. The germline CDR1 and CDR2 sequences are LNHDA and SQIVND (reference sequence). DNA of the CDR3: TGTGCCAGTAGTATTAACCCACAGGGGTTCATGAACACTGAAGCTTTCTTT. Protein product: CASSINPQGFMNTEAFF.

This chain links TRBV9 with TRBJ2-1, with 10 bases that match TRBD1. Germline V lookup: CDR1 SGDLS, CDR2 YYNGEE. The CDR3 is 18 amino acids. Trimming at V came to 0 bases and at J to 4 bases, leaving 10 bases not matched to a gene. CDR3 nucleotide sequence: TGTGCCAGCAGCGTAGATTCGCGTGGGACAGGGGTATACAATGAGCAGTTCTTC. It specifies CASSVDSRGTGVYNEQFF.

The V call is TRBV18, the J call TRBJ2-1; possibly TRBD1 for D (5 bases). Germline V CDR1 and CDR2: KGHSH, LQKENI. Trimming left V 3 bases short and J 4 bases short, with 10 bases between. The length of the CDR3 is 14 residues. The CDR3 DNA reads TGTGCCAGCTCACCCAGCAGGGTGTACAATGAGCAGTTCTTC. Its protein is CASSPSRVYNEQFF.

The rearrangement joins TRBV21-1 to TRBJ1-5; whether TRBD1, the table's D call, matches the DNA was not checked. TRBV21-1 is a pseudogene locus. The CDR3 extends over 16 amino acids. This chain's CDR3 is CASSKVDGTGTQPQHF. The CDR3 bases are TGTGCCAGCAGCAAAGTGGATGGGACAGGGACTCAGCCCCAGCATTTT.

The chain joins TRBV3-1 (or the pseudogene TRBV3-2) to TRBJ2-2, with D possibly being TRBD2 (6 bases). V was shortened by 1 base and J by 0 bases, with 9 bases between the two germline ends. In germline, CDR1 is LGHDT, CDR2 YNNKEL (reference sequence). CDR3 length: 16 amino acids. The DNA for the CDR3 is TGTGCCAGCAGCCAAGGAGTAGCGGCGAACACCGGGGAGCTGTTTTTT. Its translation is CASSQGVAANTGELFF.

The chain couples TRBV7-9 to TRBJ2-6; D is unresolved. Looked up from germline, CDR1 is SEHNR and CDR2 is FQNEAQ (reference sequence). The CDR3 loop spans 15 amino acids. Trimming took off 5 bases at V and 2 bases at J, with 10 bases between the two ends. CDR3 region: CASSQDRAGANVLTF. DNA of the CDR3: TGTGCCAGCAGCCAAGATAGAGCTGGGGCCAACGTCCTGACTTTC. The full variable domain, in which reference TRBV7-9 and TRBJ2-6 provide the parts outside the CDR3, is DTGVSQNPRHKITKRGQNVTFRCDPISEHNRLYWYRQTLGQGPEFLTYFQNEAQLEKSRLLSDRFSAERPKGSFSTLEIQRTEQGDSAMYLCASSQDRAGANVLTFGAGSRLTVL.

The rearrangement joins TRBV30 to TRBJ2-7, with D unclear. The CDR3 is made up of 13 amino acids. CDR1 and CDR2 from the germline V gene are GTSNPN and SVGIG (reference sequence). The V gene lost 3 bases and the J gene lost 5 bases, with 14 bases spanning the gap. Here the CDR3 reads CAWSKVRVHEQYF. CDR3 nucleotides: TGTGCCTGGAGCAAGGTTAGGGTCCACGAGCAGTACTTC.